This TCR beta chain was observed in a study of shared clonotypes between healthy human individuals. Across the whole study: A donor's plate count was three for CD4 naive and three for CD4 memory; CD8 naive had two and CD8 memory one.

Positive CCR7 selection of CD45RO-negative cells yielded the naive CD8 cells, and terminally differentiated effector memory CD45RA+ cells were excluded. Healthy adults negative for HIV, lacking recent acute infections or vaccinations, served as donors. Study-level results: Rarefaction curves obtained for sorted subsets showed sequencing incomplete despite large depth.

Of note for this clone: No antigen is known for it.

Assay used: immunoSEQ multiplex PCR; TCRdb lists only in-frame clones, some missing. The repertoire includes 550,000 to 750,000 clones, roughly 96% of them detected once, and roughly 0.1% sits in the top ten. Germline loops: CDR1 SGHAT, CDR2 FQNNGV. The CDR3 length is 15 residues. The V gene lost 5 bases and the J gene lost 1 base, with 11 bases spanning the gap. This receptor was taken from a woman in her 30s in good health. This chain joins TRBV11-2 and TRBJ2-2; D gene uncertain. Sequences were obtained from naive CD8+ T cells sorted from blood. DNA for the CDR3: TGTGCCAGCAGCCCGGGCCTGATGAACACCGGGGAGCTGTTTTTT. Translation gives CASSPGLMNTGELFF.